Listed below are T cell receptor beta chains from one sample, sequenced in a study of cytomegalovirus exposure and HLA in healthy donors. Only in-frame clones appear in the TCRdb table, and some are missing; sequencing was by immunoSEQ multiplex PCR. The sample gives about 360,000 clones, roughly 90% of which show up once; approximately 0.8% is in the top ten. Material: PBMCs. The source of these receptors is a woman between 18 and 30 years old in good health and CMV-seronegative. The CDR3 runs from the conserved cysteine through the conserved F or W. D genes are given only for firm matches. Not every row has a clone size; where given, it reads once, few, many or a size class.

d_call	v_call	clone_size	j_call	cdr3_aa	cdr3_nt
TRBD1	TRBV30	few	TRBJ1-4	CAYGTGKLFF	TGTGCCTACGGGACAGGGAAACTGTTTTTT
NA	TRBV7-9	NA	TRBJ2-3	CASTGDYTDTQYF	TGTGCCAGCACAGGGGACTACACAGATACGCAGTATTTT
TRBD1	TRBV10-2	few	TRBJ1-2	CASKDRGGSYGYTF	TGCGCCAGCAAGGACAGGGGAGGCAGCTATGGCTACACCTTC
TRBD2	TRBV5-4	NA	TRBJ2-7	CASSRAGGGVSYEQYF	TGTGCCAGCAGCCGAGCGGGGGGCGGCGTCTCCTACGAGCAGTACTTC
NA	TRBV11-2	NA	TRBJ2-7	CASSWGQYYEQYF	TGTGCCAGCAGCTGGGGGCAGTACTACGAGCAGTACTTC
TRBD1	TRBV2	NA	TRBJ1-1	CALIRDREIRVAFF	TGTGCCCTCATCCGGGACAGGGAGATACGTGTAGCTTTCTTT
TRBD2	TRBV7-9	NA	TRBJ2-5	CASSLRLAGVETQYF	TGTGCCAGCAGCTTGAGACTAGCGGGAGTGGAGACCCAGTACTTC
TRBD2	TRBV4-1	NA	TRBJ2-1	CASSQLAGALDEQFF	TGCGCCAGCAGCCAGCTAGCGGGGGCCCTGGATGAGCAGTTCTTC
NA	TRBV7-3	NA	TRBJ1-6	CASSLWGRAGDKSYNSPLHF	TGTGCCAGCAGCTTATGGGGGCGGGCAGGGGATAAGTCCTATAATTCACCCCTCCACTTT
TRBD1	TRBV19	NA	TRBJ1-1	CASSMTGGTEAFF	TGTGCCAGTAGTATGACAGGGGGGACTGAAGCTTTCTTT
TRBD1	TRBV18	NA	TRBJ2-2	CASSHRQGAGELFF	TGTGCCAGCTCACACAGACAGGGGGCCGGGGAGCTGTTTTTT
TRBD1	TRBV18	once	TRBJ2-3	CASSPQKGAGDTQYF	TGTGCCAGCTCACCACAGAAGGGGGCAGGAGATACGCAGTATTTT
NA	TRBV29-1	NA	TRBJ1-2	CSAPQGREGYTF	TGCAGCGCCCCGCAGGGGAGGGAGGGCTACACCTTC
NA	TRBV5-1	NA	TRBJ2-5	CASSPPGLASETQYF	TGCGCCAGCAGTCCCCCTGGGCTAGCGAGTGAGACCCAGTACTTC
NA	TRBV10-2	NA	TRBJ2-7	CASSDGLATYEQYF	TGCGCCAGCAGTGATGGGCTAGCAACCTACGAGCAGTACTTC
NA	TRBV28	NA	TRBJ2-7	CASSFQEQYF	TGTGCCAGCAGTTTTCAAGAGCAGTACTTC
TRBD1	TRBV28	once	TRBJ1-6	CASSPPGQGGSPLHF	TGTGCCAGCAGTCCGCCGGGACAGGGCGGTTCACCCCTCCACTTT
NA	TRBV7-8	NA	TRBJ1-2	CASSLEQGQGYGYTF	TGTGCCAGCAGCTTAGAACAGGGCCAGGGCTATGGCTACACCTTC
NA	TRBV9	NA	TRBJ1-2	CASSLNSMANYGYTF	TGTGCCAGCAGCCTGAACAGCATGGCTAACTATGGCTACACCTTC
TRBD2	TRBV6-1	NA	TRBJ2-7	CASSEGRSGRVYEQYF	TGTGCCAGCAGTGAGGGACGTAGCGGGAGGGTCTACGAGCAGTACTTC
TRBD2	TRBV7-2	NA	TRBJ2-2	CASSSGLAGVFGELFF	TGTGCCAGCAGCTCGGGACTAGCGGGAGTGTTCGGGGAGCTGTTTTTT
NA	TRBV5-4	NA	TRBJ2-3	CASSLTSPTDTQYF	TGTGCCAGCAGCTTGACTAGCCCCACAGATACGCAGTATTTT
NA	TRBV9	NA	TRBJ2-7	CASSPTTGRYEQYF	TGTGCCAGCAGCCCAACGACAGGACGCTACGAGCAGTACTTC
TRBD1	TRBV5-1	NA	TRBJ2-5	CASSHGQGIGETQYF	TGCGCCAGCAGCCACGGACAGGGGATAGGAGAGACCCAGTACTTC
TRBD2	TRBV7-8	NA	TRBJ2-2	CASSLTSGRFWELFF	TGTGCCAGCAGCTTGACTAGCGGGAGATTTTGGGAGCTGTTTTTT
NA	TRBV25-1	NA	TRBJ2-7	CASSPLGEGTEQYF	TGTGCCAGCAGTCCCTTAGGAGAGGGTACGGAGCAGTACTTC
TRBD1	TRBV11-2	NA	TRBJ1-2	CASSLDRGVYGYTF	TGTGCCAGCAGCCTGGACAGGGGGGTCTATGGCTACACCTTC
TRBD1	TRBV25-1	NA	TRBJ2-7	CASSLGPGGYEQYF	TGTGCCAGCAGCCTAGGGCCAGGGGGCTACGAGCAGTACTTC
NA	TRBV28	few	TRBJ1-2	CASMAAHSYGYTF	TGTGCCAGCATGGCCGCCCATTCCTATGGCTACACCTTC
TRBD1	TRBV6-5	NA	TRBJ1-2	CASSSDRTGVVYGYTF	TGTGCCAGCAGTTCGGATCGGACAGGGGTTGTCTATGGCTACACCTTC
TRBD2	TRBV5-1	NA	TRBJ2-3	CASRPSGDGDTQYF	TGCGCCAGCAGACCCAGCGGGGACGGAGATACGCAGTATTTT
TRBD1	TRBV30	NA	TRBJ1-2	CAWSPGQGNYGYTF	TGTGCCTGGAGTCCCGGACAGGGGAACTATGGCTACACCTTC
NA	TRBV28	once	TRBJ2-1	CASPPHPGATPGSSVYNEQFF	TGTGCCAGTCCTCCTCACCCTGGCGCAACCCCGGGGTCATCTGTGTACAATGAGCAGTTCTTC
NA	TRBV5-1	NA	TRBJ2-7	CASSSIRRGTRSYEQYF	TGCGCCAGCAGCTCCATAAGGAGAGGGACACGCTCCTACGAGCAGTACTTC
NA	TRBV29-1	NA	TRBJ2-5	CSVEDLGETQYF	TGCAGCGTTGAAGATCTGGGCGAGACCCAGTACTTC
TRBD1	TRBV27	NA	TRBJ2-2	CASSPGTGGAGELFF	TGTGCCAGCAGTCCCGGGACAGGGGGAGCCGGGGAGCTGTTTTTT
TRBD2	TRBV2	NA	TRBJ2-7	CASSTSTSGTLSYEQYF	TGTGCCAGCAGTACCAGTACTAGCGGGACTCTCTCCTACGAGCAGTACTTC
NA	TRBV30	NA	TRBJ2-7	CAWLPGGSYEQYF	TGTGCCTGGCTCCCCGGGGGCTCCTACGAGCAGTACTTC
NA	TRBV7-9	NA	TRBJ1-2	CASSLPRGGGYTF	TGTGCCAGCAGCCTCCCGAGGGGAGGTGGCTACACCTTC
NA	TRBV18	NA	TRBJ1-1	CASSPSFQSLNTEAFF	TGTGCCAGCTCACCATCTTTCCAAAGCCTGAACACTGAAGCTTTCTTT
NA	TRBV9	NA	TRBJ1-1	CASSVQGNTEAFF	TGTGCCAGCAGCGTACAGGGGAACACTGAAGCTTTCTTT
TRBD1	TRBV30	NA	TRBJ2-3	CAWSVGQRATDTQYF	TGTGCCTGGAGTGTGGGACAGAGAGCAACAGATACGCAGTATTTT
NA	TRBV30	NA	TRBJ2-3	CAWAALGGSTDTQYF	TGTGCCTGGGCCGCGTTGGGGGGTTCCACAGATACGCAGTATTTT
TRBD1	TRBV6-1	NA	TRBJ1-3	CASSAIAGGFGNTIYF	TGTGCCAGCAGTGCGATCGCAGGGGGCTTTGGAAACACCATATATTTT
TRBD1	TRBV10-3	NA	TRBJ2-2	CAISALGTGNTGELFF	TGTGCCATCAGTGCCCTCGGGACAGGGAACACCGGGGAGCTGTTTTTT
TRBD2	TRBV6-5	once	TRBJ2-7	CASSYSASGIAKEQYF	TGTGCCAGCAGTTACTCGGCTAGCGGGATTGCTAAGGAGCAGTACTTC
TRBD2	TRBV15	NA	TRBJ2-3	CATSRVAGGADTQYF	TGTGCCACCAGCAGAGTGGCGGGAGGGGCAGATACGCAGTATTTT
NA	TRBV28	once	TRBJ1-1	CASSLHGNLEAFF	TGTGCCAGCAGTTTACACGGTAACCTTGAAGCTTTCTTT
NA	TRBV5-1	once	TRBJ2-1	CASSFRTTDYRGNEQFF	TGCGCCAGCAGCTTTAGAACCACAGACTACCGGGGCAATGAGCAGTTCTTC